This T cell receptor beta chain was profiled in a study of blood T cell repertoires in COVID-19. Study-wide background: PBMCs, B-cell-depleted T cells, or T cells were the source of the cDNA or gDNA that made up the material.

Original processing methods: From reference gene primer amplification, estimates of nucleated cell counts were derived. The repertoire was sequenced with immunoSEQ multiplex PCR; TCRdb's copy has only in-frame clones and lacks some. V and J calls and clone size follow that table, whereas D and trimming were derived from the DNA. The sample lists 100,000 to 120,000 clones; about 80% were seen once. The ends lost 5 bases at V and 2 bases at J; junction bases unmatched: 4. The CDR3 runs 15 residues. Germline V CDR1 and CDR2: SGHRS, YFSETQ. This clonotype was sampled from an elderly woman with active or convalescent COVID-19. The chain is built from TRBV5-1 and TRBJ2-2, with 9 bases aligning to TRBD1. Sequencing was done on a sample of peripheral blood. The CDR3 coding sequence is TGCGCCAGCAGTGAACAGGGGGCAAACACCGGGGAGCTGTTTTTT. Translated: CASSEQGANTGELFF.